Shown below are 29 T cell receptor beta chains from a single sample sequenced in a study of cytomegalovirus exposure and HLA in healthy donors. With 60 Vbeta and 13 Jbeta primers, the PCR was carried out. Sequenced by immunoSEQ multiplex PCR; TCRdb stores in-frame clones only, minus some. The data contain about 180,000 clones, approximately 72% of them singletons. The sequenced sample consisted of PBMCs. The receptors originated from a female donor in good health and CMV-seronegative.

This clone was seen only once. V gene TRBV10-3 combines with J gene TRBJ2-1; 9 positions agree with TRBD2. With V trimmed by 0 bases and J by 4 bases, 4 bases remained unmatched. The germline V gene has CDR1 ENHRY and CDR2 SYGVKD. The CDR3 is 16 residues long. In DNA form, the CDR3 reads TGTGCCATCAGTGAGTCCCTAGCGGGGCGTTACAATGAGCAGTTCTTC. This gives the protein CAISESLAGRYNEQFF.

This CDR3 reads CASSPDRASEQYF. As DNA, the CDR3 is TGTGCCAGCAGTCCTGACAGGGCGTCCGAGCAGTACTTC. The rearrangement links TRBV5-6 to TRBJ2-7; TRBD1 matches 7 bases. The trim removed 5 bases at V and 6 bases at J, leaving 8 bases unmatched. CDR1 and CDR2 from the germline V gene are SGHDT and YYEEEE. The CDR3 has 13 amino acids.

This clone has just a few counts. This sample also contains other DNA sequences that code for the same CDR3. As DNA, the CDR3 is TGTGCCAGCAGCGTTACTAGTGGGAGTATCAACGAGCAGTACTTC. Protein product: CASSVTSGSINEQYF. The gene calls are TRBV9 and TRBJ2-7; D perhaps matches TRBD2 (5 bases). The germline gives CDR1 SGDLS, CDR2 YYNGEE. V dropped 2 bases and J dropped 5 bases, with 17 bases sitting between them. CDR3 length: 15 amino acids.

The J gene is TRBJ2-2, the V gene TRBV7-3; 8 bases are shared with TRBD1. After removal of 5 bases from V and 6 bases from J, the junction contained 11 bases not matched to a gene. The germline V gene encodes CDR1 SGHTA and CDR2 FQGTGA. The CDR3 extends over 16 amino acids. The CDR3 DNA reads as TGTGCCAGCAGCCCCACCTCAGGGGGCGGTTCCGGGGAGCTGTTTTTT. Its translation: CASSPTSGGGSGELFF.

This chain links TRBV18 with TRBJ1-4, with 10 positions matching TRBD1. The CDR3 is 17 residues long. The V gene end was trimmed by 3 bases and the J gene end by 5 bases; junction bases not matched to a gene: 9. From germline, CDR1 is KGHSH and CDR2 LQKENI. CDR3 sequence reads: CASSPPPGTGENEKLFF. The CDR3, as DNA: TGTGCCAGCTCACCGCCCCCAGGGACAGGGGAAAATGAAAAACTGTTTTTT.

The chain's CDR3 is CASSLGASGSMDGELFF. The CDR3 DNA follows: TGCGCCAGCAGCTTGGGAGCTAGCGGGAGTATGGACGGGGAGCTGTTTTTT. The chain couples TRBV5-1 to TRBJ2-2, with 10 positions matching TRBD2. The CDR3 consists of 17 residues. Germline V CDR1 and CDR2: SGHRS, YFSETQ. Unmatched junction bases numbered 9, after V lost 0 bases and J lost 7 bases.

The chain recombines TRBV6-5 with TRBJ1-5, with a tentative D call TRBD1 (5 bases). Trimming took off 2 bases at V and 7 bases at J, with 15 bases between the two ends. CDR3 length: 15 residues. Germline CDR1 and CDR2: MNHEY and SVGAGI. For the CDR3, the DNA is TGTGCCAGCAGTTACCGCACAGGAAAGGTGCAGCCCCAGCATTTT. The encoded protein is CASSYRTGKVQPQHF.

V is TRBV19 and J is TRBJ1-1; perhaps TRBD1 as D (6 bases). This CDR3 comprises 14 residues. V was pared by 7 bases and J by 0 bases, with 12 bases between. Germline CDR1 reads LNHDA; CDR2 reads SQIVND (reference sequence). The CDR3 sequence: CASNLGGVNTEAFF. The CDR3 coding sequence is TGTGCCAGTAACCTAGGGGGGGTGAACACTGAAGCTTTCTTT. Looking up the rest from reference TRBV19 and TRBJ1-1 gives the full variable domain: DGGITQSPKYLFRKEGQNVTLSCEQNLNHDAMYWYRQDPGQGLRLIYYSQIVNDFQKGDIAEGYSVSREKKESFPLTVTSAQKNPTAFYLCASNLGGVNTEAFFGQGTRLTVV.

The chain uses TRBV10-3 and TRBJ2-5; 9 bases are a match to TRBD1. In germline, CDR1 is ENHRY, CDR2 SYGVKD. J was trimmed by 1 base and V by 6 bases; bases with no gene match: 3. This CDR3 region has 14 residues. CDR3 DNA: TGTGCCATCAGGGGGACAGGGCTCCAAGAGACCCAGTACTTC. Encoded protein: CAIRGTGLQETQYF.

The chain has TRBV5-6 and TRBJ1-5; tentatively, D is TRBD1 (5 bases). Trimming cost V 0 bases and J 6 bases, with 13 bases left between them. There are 15 residues in the CDR3. Germline-derived CDR1 and CDR2 are SGHDT and YYEEEE. DNA of the CDR3: TGTGCCAGCAGCTTGGGGCGGCCGGGGGGTCAGCCCCAGCATTTT. Translating it yields CASSLGRPGGQPQHF.

V is TRBV18 and J is TRBJ2-2; 12 bases line up with TRBD2. The J segment lost 2 bases and the V segment lost 2 bases, leaving 9 bases of the junction unmatched. The CDR3 spans 19 residues. Germline lookup yields CDR1 KGHSH and CDR2 LQKENI. CDR3 protein: CASSPTIWTSGINTGELFF. CDR3 DNA: TGTGCCAGCTCACCAACGATCTGGACTAGCGGGATAAACACCGGGGAGCTGTTTTTT.

The chain is built from TRBV7-2 and TRBJ2-5, with 7 bases that match TRBD1. V dropped 6 bases and J dropped 1; count of bases not matched to a gene: 11. This CDR3 has 16 amino acids. Germline lookup yields CDR1 SGHTA and CDR2 FQGNSA. CDR3 sequence: CASSIQTGLGQETQYF. In nucleotides, the CDR3 is TGTGCCAGCAGTATTCAGACAGGGTTAGGCCAAGAGACCCAGTACTTC.

The chain uses TRBV11-2 and TRBJ2-5, with TRBD1 as a possible D gene (6 bases). The CDR3 has 13 amino acids. Germline assignment: CDR1 SGHAT and CDR2 FQNNGV. Trimming cost V 6 bases and J 4 bases, with 12 bases left between them. The CDR3 reads CASRTTGGETQYF. The CDR3 bases are TGTGCCAGCAGAACGACAGGAGGAGAGACCCAGTACTTC. Filled out from reference TRBV11-2 and TRBJ2-5, the complete variable domain reads EAGVAQSPRYKIIEKRQSVAFWCNPISGHATLYWYQQILGQGPKLLIQFQNNGVVDDSQLPKDRFSAERLKGVDSTLKIQPAKLEDSAVYLCASRTTGGETQYFGPGTRLLVL.

V gene TRBV7-8 combines with J gene TRBJ1-5; maybe TRBD1 (6 bases). V was cut by 4 bases and J by 5 bases, with 18 bases left in between. CDR1 SGHVS and CDR2 FQNEAQ come from the germline V gene. This CDR3 region has 16 residues. CDR3 DNA sequence: TGTGCCAGCAGCTGGGGACAAGGTCGTCCAGATCAGCCCCAGCATTTT. Amino acid sequence: CASSWGQGRPDQPQHF.

The chain joins TRBV7-2 to TRBJ1-4; perhaps TRBD1 as D (6 bases). V lost 1 base and J lost 4, with 10 bases in between. The CDR3 totals 15 residues. CDR1 SGHTA and CDR2 FQGNSA come from the germline V gene. The CDR3 spells CASSLGGGINEKLFF. CDR3 sequence (DNA): TGTGCCAGCAGCTTAGGGGGGGGCATTAATGAAAAACTGTTTTTT.

V gene TRBV5-1 combines with J gene TRBJ1-6; 7 nucleotides align to TRBD1. The CDR3 loop spans 15 amino acids. Germline-derived CDR1 and CDR2 are SGHRS and YFSETQ. V trimming: 1 base; J trimming: 5 bases; junction bases outside the gene matches: 3. In DNA, the CDR3 is TGCGCCAGCAGCTTGAGGGACAGTAATAATTCACCCCTCCACTTT. Its protein is CASSLRDSNNSPLHF.

V gene TRBV2 combines with J gene TRBJ2-4, with TRBD1 as a possible D gene (5 bases). The CDR3 sequence is 15 residues long. CDR1 is SNHLY, CDR2 FYNNEI, per germline. The V end lost 2 bases, the J end lost 1 base, and 9 bases lay between the germline ends. The DNA for the CDR3 is TGTGCCAGCAGTGAAAGGGGTGTGGCCAAAAACATTCAGTACTTC. It translates to CASSERGVAKNIQYF.

This clone was observed once. The chain couples TRBV6-6 to TRBJ1-1; the match to TRBD1 covers 7 bases. Germline trimming cut 5 bases from V and 7 bases from J; bases unmatched to any gene: 4. The CDR3 sequence is 12 residues long. CDR1 and CDR2 (germline): MNHNY, SVGAGI (reference sequence). CDR3 sequence reads: CASSEGADEAFF. The CDR3 DNA is TGTGCCAGCAGTGAGGGGGCCGATGAAGCTTTCTTT.

The rearrangement links TRBV7-2 to TRBJ2-1; no reliable D call. Per germline, CDR1 SGHTA and CDR2 FQGNSA. CDR3 length equals 13 residues. V was trimmed by 5 bases and J by 8 bases, leaving 13 bases between them. CDR3 sequence (DNA): TGTGCCAGCAGCGCCTATCTAGACGATGAGCAGTTCTTC. Its protein product is CASSAYLDDEQFF.

V and J are TRBV5-1 and TRBJ1-5; D possibly corresponds to TRBD1 (5 bases). The CDR3 length is 15 residues. Trimming pared 1 base from V and 5 bases from J, leaving 13 bases between. Germline CDR1 and CDR2: SGHRS and YFSETQ. The chain's CDR3 is CASSLTPGVDQPQHF. The CDR3, as DNA: TGCGCCAGCAGCTTGACGCCGGGGGTGGATCAGCCCCAGCATTTT.

V usage is TRBV12-5 and J usage is TRBJ1-1; TRBD1 matches at 7 bases. This CDR3 region has 15 residues. Unmatched junction bases numbered 3, after V lost 1 base and J lost 1 base. Looked up from germline, CDR1 is LGHNT and CDR2 is FRNRAP. CDR3 protein: CASGLGQGKNTEAFF. Here the CDR3 DNA reads TGTGCTAGTGGTTTGGGACAGGGAAAGAACACTGAAGCTTTCTTT.

The chain links TRBV6-6 to TRBJ2-7; 12 bases fit TRBD2. With 4 bases clipped from V and 6 bases from J, the junction kept 4 bases outside the gene matches. This CDR3 is 14 amino acids long. CDR1 and CDR2 (germline): MNHNY, SVGAGI (reference sequence). CDR3 bases: TGTGCCAGCAGTTGGACTAGCGGGAAAGGCGAGCAGTACTTC. Its protein product is CASSWTSGKGEQYF.

A remark on this clone: Relative to the germline gene, one junction end is altered; a read error may explain this. This sequence joins TRBV7-3 and TRBJ2-2; 7 bases line up with TRBD1. The CDR3 runs to 13 residues. The V gene's germline CDR1 is SGHTA and CDR2 FQGTGA. In nucleotides, the CDR3 is TGTGTCAGCAGCCCGACAGGGAGTGGGGAGCTGTTTTTT. Its translation: CVSSPTGSGELFF.

The rearrangement links TRBV18 to TRBJ1-2; tentative D call: TRBD1 (6 bases). This CDR3 region has 13 residues. Germline CDR1 and CDR2: KGHSH and LQKENI. V lost 8 bases and J 2 bases, leaving 12 bases between the germline ends. The CDR3, as DNA: TGTGCCAGCACAAGACAGGACAACTATGGCTACACCTTC. Its translation: CASTRQDNYGYTF.

This clone was observed a handful of times. The chain combines TRBV28 with TRBJ2-1, with D perhaps matching TRBD2 (6 bases). The ends were cut back, 3 bases at V and 9 bases at J, with 18 bases in the middle. Germline V gene lookup returns CDR1 MDHEN and CDR2 SYDVKM. The CDR3 loop spans 15 amino acids. The DNA of the CDR3 is TGTGCCAGCAGTTTTCATCTGCTTCTCGGGGGTGAGCAGTTCTTC. Protein: CASSFHLLLGGEQFF. Full variable domain (outside the CDR3, taken from reference TRBV28 and TRBJ2-1): DVKVTQSSRYLVKRTGEKVFLECVQDMDHENMFWYRQDPGLGLRLIYFSYDVKMKEKGDIPEGYSVSREKKERFSLILESASTNQTSMYLCASSFHLLLGGEQFFGPGTRLTVL.

The chain links TRBV7-8 to TRBJ2-3; 11 bases align to TRBD2. The length of the CDR3 is 15 residues. Losses at the gene ends were 3 bases for V and 1 base for J; bases not matched to a gene: 0. CDR1 and CDR2 from the germline V gene are SGHVS and FQNEAQ. In nucleotides, the CDR3 is TGTGCCAGCAGCTTGACTAGCGGGGGCACAGATACGCAGTATTTT. It yields the protein CASSLTSGGTDTQYF.

The chain is built from TRBV19 and TRBJ1-3; possible D gene TRBD1, 5 bases. V dropped 10 bases and J dropped 0 bases, with 19 bases sitting between them. The CDR3 totals 16 residues. Germline V CDR1 and CDR2: LNHDA, SQIVND (reference sequence). The CDR3 DNA reads TGTGCCACTTCCTCCGCCGGACAAGGCTCTGGAAACACCATATATTTT. Translated: CATSSAGQGSGNTIYF.

The V gene is TRBV13, the J gene TRBJ2-7; 12 bases fit TRBD1. Trimming at V came to 5 bases and at J to 5 bases, leaving 7 bases not matched to a gene. The CDR3 extends over 15 amino acids. Germline lookup yields CDR1 PRHDT and CDR2 FYEKMQ (reference sequence). The chain's CDR3 is CASSLTGQGADEQYF. Here the CDR3 DNA reads TGTGCCAGCAGCCTGACGGGACAGGGGGCTGACGAGCAGTACTTC.

This clone has a single count. This chain uses TRBV7-9 with TRBJ1-1, with D perhaps TRBD1 (6 bases). The CDR3 is 17 residues long. The V end lost 1 base, the J end lost 8 bases, and 23 bases lay between the germline ends. CDR1 and CDR2 from the germline V gene are SEHNR and FQNEAQ (reference sequence). The CDR3 here is CASSLEYGRRTAAEAFF. The CDR3 nucleotides are TGTGCCAGCAGCTTAGAGTATGGGCGAAGGACAGCAGCCGAAGCTTTCTTT.